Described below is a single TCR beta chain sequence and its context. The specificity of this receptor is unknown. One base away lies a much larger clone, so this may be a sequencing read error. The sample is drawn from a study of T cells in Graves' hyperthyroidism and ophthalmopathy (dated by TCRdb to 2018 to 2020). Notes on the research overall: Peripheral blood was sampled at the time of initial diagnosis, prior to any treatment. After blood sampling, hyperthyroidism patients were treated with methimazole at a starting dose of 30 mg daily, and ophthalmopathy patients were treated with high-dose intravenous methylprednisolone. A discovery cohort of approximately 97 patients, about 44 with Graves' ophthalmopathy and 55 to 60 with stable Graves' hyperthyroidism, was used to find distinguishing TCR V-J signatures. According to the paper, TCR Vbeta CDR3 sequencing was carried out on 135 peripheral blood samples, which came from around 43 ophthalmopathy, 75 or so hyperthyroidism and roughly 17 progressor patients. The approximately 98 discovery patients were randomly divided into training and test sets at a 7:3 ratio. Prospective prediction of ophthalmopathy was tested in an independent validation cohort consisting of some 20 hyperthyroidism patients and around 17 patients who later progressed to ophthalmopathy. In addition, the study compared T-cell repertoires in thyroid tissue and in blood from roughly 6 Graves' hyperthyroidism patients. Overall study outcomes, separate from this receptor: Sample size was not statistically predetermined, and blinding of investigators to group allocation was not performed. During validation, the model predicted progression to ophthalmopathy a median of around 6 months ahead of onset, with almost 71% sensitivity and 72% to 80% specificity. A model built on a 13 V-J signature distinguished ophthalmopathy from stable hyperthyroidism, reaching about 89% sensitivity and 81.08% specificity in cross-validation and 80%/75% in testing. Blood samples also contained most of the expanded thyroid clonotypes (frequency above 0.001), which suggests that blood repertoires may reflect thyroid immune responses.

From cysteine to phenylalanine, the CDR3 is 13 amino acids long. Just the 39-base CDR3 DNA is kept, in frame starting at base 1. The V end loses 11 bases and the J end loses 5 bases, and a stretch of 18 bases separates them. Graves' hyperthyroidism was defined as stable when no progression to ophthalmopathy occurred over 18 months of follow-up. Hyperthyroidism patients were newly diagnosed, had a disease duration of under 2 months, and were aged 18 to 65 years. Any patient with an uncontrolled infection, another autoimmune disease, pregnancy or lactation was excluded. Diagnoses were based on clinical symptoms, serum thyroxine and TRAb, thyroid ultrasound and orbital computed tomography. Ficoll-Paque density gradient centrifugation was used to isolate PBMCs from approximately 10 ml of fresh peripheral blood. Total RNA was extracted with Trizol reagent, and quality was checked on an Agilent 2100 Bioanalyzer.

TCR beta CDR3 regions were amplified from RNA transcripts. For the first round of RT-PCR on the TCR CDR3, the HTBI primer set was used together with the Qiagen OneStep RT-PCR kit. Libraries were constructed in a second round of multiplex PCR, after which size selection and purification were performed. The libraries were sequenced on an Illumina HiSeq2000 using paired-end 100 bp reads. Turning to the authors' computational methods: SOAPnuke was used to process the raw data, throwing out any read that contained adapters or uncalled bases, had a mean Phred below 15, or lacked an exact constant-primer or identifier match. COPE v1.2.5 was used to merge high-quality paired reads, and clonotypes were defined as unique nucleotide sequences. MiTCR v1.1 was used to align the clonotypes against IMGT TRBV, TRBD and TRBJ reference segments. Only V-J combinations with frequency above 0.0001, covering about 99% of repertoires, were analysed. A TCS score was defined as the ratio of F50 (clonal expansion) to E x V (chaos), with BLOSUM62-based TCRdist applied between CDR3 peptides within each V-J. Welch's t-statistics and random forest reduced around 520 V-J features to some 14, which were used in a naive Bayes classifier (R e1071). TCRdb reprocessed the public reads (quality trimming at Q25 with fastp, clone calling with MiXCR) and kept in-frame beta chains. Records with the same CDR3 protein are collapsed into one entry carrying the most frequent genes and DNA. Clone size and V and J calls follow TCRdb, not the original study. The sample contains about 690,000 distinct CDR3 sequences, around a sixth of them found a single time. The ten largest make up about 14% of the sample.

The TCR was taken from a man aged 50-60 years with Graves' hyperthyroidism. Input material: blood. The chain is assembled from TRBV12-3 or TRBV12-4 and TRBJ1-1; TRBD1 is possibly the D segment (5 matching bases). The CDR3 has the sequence CACTGGGGTEAFF. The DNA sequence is TGTGCCTGTACCGGGGGGGGGGGGACTGAAGCTTTCTTT.